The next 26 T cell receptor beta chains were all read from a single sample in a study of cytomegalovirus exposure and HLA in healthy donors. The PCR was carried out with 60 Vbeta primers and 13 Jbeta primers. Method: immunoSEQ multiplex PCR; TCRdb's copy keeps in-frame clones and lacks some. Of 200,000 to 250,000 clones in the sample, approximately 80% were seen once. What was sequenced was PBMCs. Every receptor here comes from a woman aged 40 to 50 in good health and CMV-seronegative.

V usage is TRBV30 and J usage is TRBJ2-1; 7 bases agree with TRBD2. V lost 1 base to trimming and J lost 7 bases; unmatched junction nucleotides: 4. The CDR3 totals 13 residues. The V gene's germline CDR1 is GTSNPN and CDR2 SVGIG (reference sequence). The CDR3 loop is CAWSASGVNEQFF. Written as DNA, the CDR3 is TGTGCCTGGAGTGCTAGCGGAGTAAATGAGCAGTTCTTC.

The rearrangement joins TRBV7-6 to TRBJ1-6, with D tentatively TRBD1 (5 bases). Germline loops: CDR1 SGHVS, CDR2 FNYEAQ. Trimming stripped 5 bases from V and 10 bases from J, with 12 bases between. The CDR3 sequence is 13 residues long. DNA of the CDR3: TGTGCCAGCAGCAGCTCAGGGAACTCACCCCTCCACTTT. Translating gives CASSSSGNSPLHF. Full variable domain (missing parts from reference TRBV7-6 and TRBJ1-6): GAGVSQSPRYKVTKRGQDVALRCDPISGHVSLYWYRQALGQGPEFLTYFNYEAQQDKSGLPNDRFSAERPEGSISTLTIQRTEQRDSAMYRCASSSSGNSPLHFGNGTRLTVT.

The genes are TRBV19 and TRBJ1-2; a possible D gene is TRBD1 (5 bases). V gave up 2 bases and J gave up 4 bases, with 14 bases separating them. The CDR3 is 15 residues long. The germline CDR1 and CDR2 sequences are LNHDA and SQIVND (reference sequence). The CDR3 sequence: CASSISGAGRYGYTF. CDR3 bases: TGTGCCAGTAGTATAAGCGGGGCCGGACGCTATGGCTACACCTTC.

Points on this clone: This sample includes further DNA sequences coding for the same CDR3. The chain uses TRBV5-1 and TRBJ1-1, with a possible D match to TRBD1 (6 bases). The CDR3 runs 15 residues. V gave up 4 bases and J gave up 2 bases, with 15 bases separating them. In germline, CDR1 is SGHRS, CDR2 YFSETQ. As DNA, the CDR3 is TGCGCCAGCAGCAACGGAGCCGGGACAAACACTGAAGCTTTCTTT. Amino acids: CASSNGAGTNTEAFF.

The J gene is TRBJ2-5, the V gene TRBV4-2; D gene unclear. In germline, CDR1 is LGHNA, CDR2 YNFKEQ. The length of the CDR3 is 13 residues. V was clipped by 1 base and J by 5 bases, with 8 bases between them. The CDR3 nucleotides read TGTGCCAGCAGCCAAGGGTTCGGGGAGACCCAGTACTTC. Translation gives CASSQGFGETQYF.

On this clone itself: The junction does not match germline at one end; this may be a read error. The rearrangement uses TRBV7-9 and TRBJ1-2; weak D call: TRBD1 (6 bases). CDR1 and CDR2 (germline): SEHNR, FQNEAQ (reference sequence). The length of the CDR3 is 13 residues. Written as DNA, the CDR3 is TGTGCCGGCAGCGCGATACAGGGTGATGGCTACACCTTC. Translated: CAGSAIQGDGYTF.

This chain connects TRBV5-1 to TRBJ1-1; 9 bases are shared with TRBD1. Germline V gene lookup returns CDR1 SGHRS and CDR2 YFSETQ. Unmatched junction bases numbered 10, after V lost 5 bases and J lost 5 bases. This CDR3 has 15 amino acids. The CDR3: CASRREQGALTEAFF. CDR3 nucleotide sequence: TGCGCCAGCAGGCGAGAACAGGGGGCGTTGACTGAAGCTTTCTTT.

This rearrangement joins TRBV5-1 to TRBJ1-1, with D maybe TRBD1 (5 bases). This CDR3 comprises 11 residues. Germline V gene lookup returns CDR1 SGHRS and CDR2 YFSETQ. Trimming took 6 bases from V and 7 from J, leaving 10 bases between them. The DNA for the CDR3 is TGCGCCAGCATCGGGGGGAATGAAGCTTTCTTT. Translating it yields CASIGGNEAFF.

The DNA of the CDR3 is TGTGCCAGCAGTAGGGGACTAGGACCAGATACGCAGTATTTT. This encodes CASSRGLGPDTQYF. The genes are TRBV27 and TRBJ2-3; 8 positions agree with TRBD2. Germline CDR1 and CDR2: MNHEY and SMNVEV (reference sequence). CDR3 length: 14 amino acids. J lost 4 bases, V lost 5 bases, and 5 bases had no gene match.

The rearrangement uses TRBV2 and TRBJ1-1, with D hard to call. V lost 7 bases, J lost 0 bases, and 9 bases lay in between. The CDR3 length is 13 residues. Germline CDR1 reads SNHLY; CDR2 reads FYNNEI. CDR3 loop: CASTWHLNTEAFF. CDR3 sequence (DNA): TGTGCCAGCACTTGGCATCTGAACACTGAAGCTTTCTTT.

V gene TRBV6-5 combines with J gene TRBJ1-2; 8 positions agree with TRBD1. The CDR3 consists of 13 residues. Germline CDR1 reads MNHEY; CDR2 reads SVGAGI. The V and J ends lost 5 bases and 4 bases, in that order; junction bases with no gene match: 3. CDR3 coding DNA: TGTGCCAGCAGTATTGGGACAGGCTATGGCTACACCTTC. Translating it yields CASSIGTGYGYTF.

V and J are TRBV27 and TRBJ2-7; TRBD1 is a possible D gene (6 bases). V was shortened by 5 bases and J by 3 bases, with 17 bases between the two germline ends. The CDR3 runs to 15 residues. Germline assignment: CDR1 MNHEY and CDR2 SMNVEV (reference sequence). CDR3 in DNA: TGTGCCAGCAGTCCTCACAGGGACCCCTACTACGAGCAGTACTTC. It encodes CASSPHRDPYYEQYF.

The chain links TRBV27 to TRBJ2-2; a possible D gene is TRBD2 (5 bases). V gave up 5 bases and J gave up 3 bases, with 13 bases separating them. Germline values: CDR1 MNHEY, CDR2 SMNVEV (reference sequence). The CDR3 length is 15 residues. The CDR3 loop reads CASSGLRVYTGELFF. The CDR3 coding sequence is TGTGCCAGCAGTGGTTTGAGGGTGTACACCGGGGAGCTGTTTTTT.

CDR3 sequence: CASSLVAGIGTQYF. In DNA, the CDR3 is TGTGCCAGCAGCTTAGTTGCAGGAATAGGGACCCAGTACTTC. This sequence joins TRBV7-9 and TRBJ2-5, with D unclear. CDR3 length equals 14 residues. V was pared by 1 base and J by 7 bases, with 13 bases between. CDR1 SEHNR and CDR2 FQNEAQ come from the germline V gene (reference sequence).

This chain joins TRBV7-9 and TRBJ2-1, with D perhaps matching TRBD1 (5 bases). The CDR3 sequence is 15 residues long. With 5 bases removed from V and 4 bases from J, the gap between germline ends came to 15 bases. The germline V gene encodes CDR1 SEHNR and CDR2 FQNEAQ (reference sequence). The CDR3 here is CASSGLQGPYNEQFF. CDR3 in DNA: TGTGCCAGCAGCGGCCTTCAGGGCCCGTACAATGAGCAGTTCTTC. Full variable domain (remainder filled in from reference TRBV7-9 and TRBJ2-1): DTGVSQNPRHKITKRGQNVTFRCDPISEHNRLYWYRQTLGQGPEFLTYFQNEAQLEKSRLLSDRFSAERPKGSFSTLEIQRTEQGDSAMYLCASSGLQGPYNEQFFGPGTRLTVL.

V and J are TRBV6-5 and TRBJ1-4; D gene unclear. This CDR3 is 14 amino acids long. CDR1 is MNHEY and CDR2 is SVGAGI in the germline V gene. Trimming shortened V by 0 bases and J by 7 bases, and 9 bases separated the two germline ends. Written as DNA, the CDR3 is TGTGCCAGCAGTTACTCCCCCACTCTTGAAAAACTGTTTTTT. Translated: CASSYSPTLEKLFF.

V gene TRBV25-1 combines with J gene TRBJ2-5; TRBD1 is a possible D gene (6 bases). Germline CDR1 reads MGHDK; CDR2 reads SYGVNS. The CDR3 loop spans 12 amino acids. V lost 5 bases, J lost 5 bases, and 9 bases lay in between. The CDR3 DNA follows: TGTGCCAGCAGTACAGGGTGGGAGACCCAGTACTTC. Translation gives CASSTGWETQYF. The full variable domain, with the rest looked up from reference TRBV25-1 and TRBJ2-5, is EADIYQTPRYLVIGTGKKITLECSQTMGHDKMYWYQQDPGMELHLIHYSYGVNSTEKGDLSSESTVSRIRTEHFPLTLESARPSHTSQYLCASSTGWETQYFGPGTRLLVL.

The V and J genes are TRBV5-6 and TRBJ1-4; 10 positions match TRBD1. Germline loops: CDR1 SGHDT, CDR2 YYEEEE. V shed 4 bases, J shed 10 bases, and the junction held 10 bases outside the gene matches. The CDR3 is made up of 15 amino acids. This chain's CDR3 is CASSPKTGGSRKLFF. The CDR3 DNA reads TGTGCCAGCAGCCCGAAGACAGGGGGCTCGCGAAAACTGTTTTTT.

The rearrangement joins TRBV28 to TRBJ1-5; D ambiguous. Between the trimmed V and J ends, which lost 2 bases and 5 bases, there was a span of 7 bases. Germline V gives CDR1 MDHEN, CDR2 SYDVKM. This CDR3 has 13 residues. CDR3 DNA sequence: TGTGCCAGCAGTTTAAACCGAGATCAGCCCCAGCATTTT. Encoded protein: CASSLNRDQPQHF.

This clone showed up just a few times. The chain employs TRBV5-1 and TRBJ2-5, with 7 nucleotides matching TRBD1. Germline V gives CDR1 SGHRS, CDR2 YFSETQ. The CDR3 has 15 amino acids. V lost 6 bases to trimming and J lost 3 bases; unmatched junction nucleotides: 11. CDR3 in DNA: TGCGCCAGCACCACGCAGGGACAGCCCGAAGAGACCCAGTACTTC. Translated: CASTTQGQPEETQYF. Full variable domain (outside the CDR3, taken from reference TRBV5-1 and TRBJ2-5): KAGVTQTPRYLIKTRGQQVTLSCSPISGHRSVSWYQQTPGQGLQFLFEYFSETQRNKGNFPGRFSGRQFSNSRSEMNVSTLELGDSALYLCASTTQGQPEETQYFGPGTRLLVL.

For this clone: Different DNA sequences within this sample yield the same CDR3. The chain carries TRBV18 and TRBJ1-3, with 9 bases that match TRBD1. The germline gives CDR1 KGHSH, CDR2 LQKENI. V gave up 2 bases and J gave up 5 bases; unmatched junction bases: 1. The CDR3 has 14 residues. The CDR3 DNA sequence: TGTGCCAGCTCACCAGGACAGGGGCGAAACACCATATATTTT. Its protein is CASSPGQGRNTIYF.

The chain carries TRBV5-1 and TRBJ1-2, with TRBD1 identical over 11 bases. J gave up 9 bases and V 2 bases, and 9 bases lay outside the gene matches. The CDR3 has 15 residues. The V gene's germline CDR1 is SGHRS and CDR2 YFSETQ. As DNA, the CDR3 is TGCGCCAGCAGCTTCGGGGACAGGGGGAAAAATAGCTACACCTTC. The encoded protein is CASSFGDRGKNSYTF. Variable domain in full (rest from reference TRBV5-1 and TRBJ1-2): KAGVTQTPRYLIKTRGQQVTLSCSPISGHRSVSWYQQTPGQGLQFLFEYFSETQRNKGNFPGRFSGRQFSNSRSEMNVSTLELGDSALYLCASSFGDRGKNSYTFGSGTRLTVV.

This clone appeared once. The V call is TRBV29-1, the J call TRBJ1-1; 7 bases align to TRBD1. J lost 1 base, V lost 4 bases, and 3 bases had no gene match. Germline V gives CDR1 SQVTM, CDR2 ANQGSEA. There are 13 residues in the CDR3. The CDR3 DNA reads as TGCAGCGTTGCAGGGGGGAAGAACACTGAAGCTTTCTTT. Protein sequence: CSVAGGKNTEAFF.

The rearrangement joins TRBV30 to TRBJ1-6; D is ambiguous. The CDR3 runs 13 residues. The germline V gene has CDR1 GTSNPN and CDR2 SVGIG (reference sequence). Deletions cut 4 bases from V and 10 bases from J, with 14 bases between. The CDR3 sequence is CAWTDGRNSPLHF. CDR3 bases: TGTGCCTGGACGGACGGGAGGAACTCACCCCTCCACTTT.

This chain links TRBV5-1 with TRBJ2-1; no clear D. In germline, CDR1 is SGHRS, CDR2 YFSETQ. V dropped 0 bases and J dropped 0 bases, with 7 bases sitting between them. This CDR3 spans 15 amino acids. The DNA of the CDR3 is TGCGCCAGCAGCTTGGTTTCCTCCTCCTACAATGAGCAGTTCTTC. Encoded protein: CASSLVSSSYNEQFF.

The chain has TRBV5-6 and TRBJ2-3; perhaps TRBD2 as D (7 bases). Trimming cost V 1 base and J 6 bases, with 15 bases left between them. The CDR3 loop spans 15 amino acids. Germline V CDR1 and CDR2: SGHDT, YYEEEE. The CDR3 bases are TGTGCCAGCAGCTTGACGCCGGGGGGCCCGGATACGCAGTATTTT. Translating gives CASSLTPGGPDTQYF.